This T cell receptor beta chain was captured by sequencing in a study of CD8 T cells in Susac syndrome. The authors sequenced TCR beta from blood CD8+ and CD4+ T cells. TEMRA cells were enriched by FACS, and CD4+ and CD8+ T cells were negatively isolated. Random-hexamer reverse transcription was applied to about 0.45 to 1 ug RNA. The authors amplified TCR beta CDR3 across 54 Vbeta and 13 Jbeta using immunoSEQ multiplex PCR. TCRdb analysed the immunoSEQ multiplex PCR reads with MiXCR anew, one entry per CDR3 protein. The sample holds 250,000 to 300,000 distinct CDR3 sequences, approximately 90% seen once. Trimming took off 1 base at V and 0 bases at J, with 12 bases between the two ends. CDR1 is SGHVS and CDR2 is FQNEAQ in the germline V gene. The CDR3 extends over 17 amino acids.

The TCR comes from a human donor with multiple sclerosis. Input material: CD8+ T cells from PBMCs. The chain uses TRBV7-8 and TRBJ2-2, with D possibly being TRBD2 (7 bases). The CDR3: CASSLGGRGPNTGELFF. DNA of the CDR3: TGTGCCAGCAGCTTAGGCGGGCGGGGGCCGAACACCGGGGAGCTGTTTTTT.